These 29 T cell receptor beta chains originate from one sample sequenced in a study of control samples from healthy donors and cancer patients. Produced via immunoSEQ multiplex PCR; TCRdb's table is partial and in-frame only. The sample has approximately 120,000 clones; about nine tenths are singletons. The sequenced sample consisted of blood. These receptors were taken from a human donor in good health. The donor label of this sample is uncertain.

The V and J genes are TRBV19 and TRBJ1-4; TRBD1 might be the D (6 bases). V gave up 7 bases and J gave up 0 bases, with 18 bases separating them. The germline CDR1 and CDR2 sequences are LNHDA and SQIVND (reference sequence). This CDR3 has 17 residues. Written as DNA, the CDR3 is TGTGCCAGTATGAATCCGGGGGCCCTCACAACTAATGAAAAACTGTTTTTT. Its translation is CASMNPGALTTNEKLFF.

Of note for this clone: Other DNA sequences in the same sample also yield this CDR3. This chain uses TRBV12-3 or TRBV12-4 with TRBJ2-2; D call uncertain. The CDR3 is made up of 13 amino acids. V lost 6 bases and J lost 6, with 11 bases in between. CDR3 nucleotides: TGTGCCAGCAGCCGACTGGGCGCCGGGGAGCTGTTTTTT. It translates to CASSRLGAGELFF.

The chain combines TRBV6-6 with TRBJ1-2, with D possibly matching TRBD1 (5 bases). The germline gives CDR1 MNHNY, CDR2 SVGAGI (reference sequence). The CDR3 sequence is 12 residues long. V dropped 4 bases and J dropped 4 bases, with 7 bases sitting between them. CDR3 in amino acids: CASSFGAYGYTF. The CDR3 nucleotides are TGTGCCAGCAGTTTTGGGGCCTATGGCTACACCTTC.

This CDR3 reads CARKGGANTEAFF. The CDR3 coding sequence is TGCGCCAGAAAGGGGGGGGCTAACACTGAAGCTTTCTTT. The V gene is TRBV10-1, the J gene TRBJ1-1; D is perhaps TRBD1 (6 bases). CDR3 size: 13 residues. Trimming pared 9 bases from V and 2 bases from J, leaving 13 bases between. In germline, CDR1 is WNHNN, CDR2 SYGVQD (reference sequence).

The CDR3 coding sequence is TGCGCCAGCAGCTTGGGCACAGGGCCTTCTGGAAACACCATATATTTT. Amino acid sequence: CASSLGTGPSGNTIYF. The V call is TRBV5-1, the J call TRBJ1-3; tentatively, D is TRBD1 (6 bases). V dropped 0 bases and J dropped 1 base, with 11 bases sitting between them. This CDR3 region has 16 residues. Germline assignment: CDR1 SGHRS and CDR2 YFSETQ.

This rearrangement joins TRBV6-5 to TRBJ1-6; D possibly corresponds to TRBD1 (5 bases). Germline CDR1 MNHEY, CDR2 SVGAGI. The CDR3 spans 15 residues. With 2 bases removed from V and 6 bases from J, the gap between germline ends came to 11 bases. The DNA for the CDR3 is TGTGCCAGCAGTTACACGGGGACGACTAATTCACCCCTCCACTTT. This translates into CASSYTGTTNSPLHF.

V gene TRBV13 combines with J gene TRBJ1-3, with D possibly being TRBD1 (5 bases). V lost 6 bases, J lost 3 bases, and 9 bases lay in between. The CDR3 loop spans 13 amino acids. Germline CDR1 PRHDT, CDR2 FYEKMQ (reference sequence). CDR3 in DNA: TGTGCCAGCAGAGGGGCGCTTGGAAACACCATATATTTT. It is translated as CASRGALGNTIYF.

The chain carries TRBV5-6 and TRBJ1-2; TRBD1 matches 7 bases. Germline assignment: CDR1 SGHDT and CDR2 YYEEEE. Germline trimming cut 4 bases from V and 3 bases from J; bases unmatched to any gene: 6. The CDR3 runs 14 residues. CDR3 sequence: CASSQGGRDYGYTF. Written as DNA, the CDR3 is TGTGCCAGCAGCCAGGGGGGCAGAGACTATGGCTACACCTTC.

The J gene is TRBJ2-7, the V gene TRBV6-6; D ambiguous. Germline CDR1 and CDR2: MNHNY and SVGAGI (reference sequence). The V and J ends lost 6 bases and 1 base respectively, with 4 bases between them. The CDR3 runs to 11 residues. The CDR3 here is CASRGSYEQYF. The CDR3 coding sequence is TGTGCCAGCAGAGGGTCCTACGAGCAGTACTTC.

The chain employs TRBV6-1 and TRBJ1-1; 8 bases are shared with TRBD1. Per the germline V gene, CDR1 is MNHNS and CDR2 is SASEGT. The CDR3 length is 16 residues. After removal of 2 bases from V and 10 bases from J, the junction contained 15 bases not matched to a gene. CDR3 sequence reads: CASSETLTGQGVGAFF. In nucleotides, the CDR3 is TGTGCCAGCAGTGAAACGCTGACAGGACAGGGCGTCGGAGCTTTCTTT.

The chain couples TRBV19 to TRBJ1-3; D is uncertain. This CDR3 contains 14 residues. Germline CDR1 and CDR2: LNHDA and SQIVND (reference sequence). V gave up 9 bases and J gave up 1 base, with 13 bases separating them. The chain's CDR3 is CASSQSSSGNTIYF. CDR3 DNA sequence: TGTGCCAGCTCGCAGTCTTCTTCTGGAAACACCATATATTTT.

Remarks on this clone: The junction departs from germline at one end; a sequencing error may be responsible. The chain employs TRBV6-1 and TRBJ1-4, with 9 positions matching TRBD1. Germline V gene data show CDR1 as MNHNS and CDR2 as SASEGT. The CDR3 is 17 amino acids. CDR3: CASSKAQGASTNEKLFF. CDR3 nucleotide sequence: TGTGCCAGCAGTAAAGCACAGGGGGCGTCGACTAATGAAAAACTGTTTTTT.

This clone showed up just a few times. This sequence joins TRBV2 and TRBJ1-2; 8 bases map to TRBD1. The CDR3 consists of 13 residues. V was pared by 6 bases and J by 4 bases, with 4 bases of the junction left unmatched. In germline, CDR1 is SNHLY, CDR2 FYNNEI. The CDR3 protein is CASSPTGAYGYTF. The CDR3 DNA sequence: TGTGCCAGCAGCCCGACAGGGGCCTATGGCTACACCTTC. Full variable domain (missing parts from reference TRBV2 and TRBJ1-2): EPEVTQTPSHQVTQMGQEVILRCVPISNHLYFYWYRQILGQKVEFLVSFYNNEISEKSEIFDDQFSVERPDGSNFTLKIRSTKLEDSAMYFCASSPTGAYGYTFGSGTRLTVV.

This clone has just a few counts. This rearrangement joins TRBV12-3 or TRBV12-4 to TRBJ1-1; D unresolved. Trimming took 2 bases from V and 0 from J, leaving 4 bases between them. The CDR3 is 13 amino acids. Here the CDR3 reads CASSLILNTEAFF. The CDR3 nucleotides read TGTGCCAGCAGTTTAATTCTGAACACTGAAGCTTTCTTT.

V gene TRBV14 combines with J gene TRBJ2-3; D not certain. Germline loops: CDR1 SGHDN, CDR2 FVKESK. V was shortened by 0 bases and J by 7 bases, with 8 bases between the two germline ends. The CDR3 is 13 residues long. The CDR3, as DNA: TGTGCCAGCAGCCAAGAGTTGGGTAATACGCAGTATTTT. Residues: CASSQELGNTQYF. The whole variable domain, remainder taken from reference TRBV14 and TRBJ2-3, is EAGVTQFPSHSVIEKGQTVTLRCDPISGHDNLYWYRRVMGKEIKFLLHFVKESKQDESGMPNNRFLAERTGGTYSTLKVQPAELEDSGVYFCASSQELGNTQYFGPGTRLTVL.

A remark on this clone: One end of the junction fails to match germline, which may point to a read error. The rearrangement joins TRBV10-1 to TRBJ1-6; D possibly corresponds to TRBD1 (5 bases). Germline V lookup: CDR1 WNHNN, CDR2 SYGVQD (reference sequence). The length of the CDR3 is 14 residues. The CDR3 loop is CASSESNGHSPLHF. For the CDR3, the DNA is TGCGCCAGCAGTGAGTCGAACGGACATTCCCCCCTCCACTTT.

This chain connects TRBV6-6 to TRBJ1-5; D unclear. V gave up 2 bases and J gave up 2 bases, with 10 bases separating them. There are 15 residues in the CDR3. Germline V gene data show CDR1 as MNHNY and CDR2 as SVGAGI (reference sequence). The CDR3 protein is CASSYEYEGNQPQHF. In DNA, the CDR3 is TGTGCCAGCAGTTACGAGTACGAGGGCAATCAGCCCCAGCATTTT.

This clone was seen a single time. This chain uses TRBV28 with TRBJ1-6; TRBD1 might be the D (5 bases). The CDR3 consists of 13 residues. Trimming took off 3 bases at V and 8 bases at J, with 8 bases between the two ends. Germline V CDR1 and CDR2: MDHEN, SYDVKM. This CDR3 reads CASSFRADSPLHF. Written as DNA, the CDR3 is TGTGCCAGCAGTTTCAGGGCGGATTCACCCCTCCACTTT.

This chain joins TRBV11-3 and TRBJ1-5, with TRBD1 identical over 9 bases. The germline gives CDR1 SGHNT, CDR2 YENEEA. CDR3 size: 15 residues. V lost 0 bases and J lost 6; bases outside the gene matches: 3. DNA for the CDR3: TGTGCCAGCAGCTTAGAACGGGACAGGGTTCAGCCCCAGCATTTT. The encoded protein is CASSLERDRVQPQHF.

V and J are TRBV19 and TRBJ1-2, with 8 bases matching TRBD1. J gave up 5 bases and V 10 bases, and 3 bases lay outside the gene matches. Germline V gene lookup returns CDR1 LNHDA and CDR2 SQIVND (reference sequence). The length of the CDR3 is 11 residues. The CDR3 coding sequence is TGTGCCACCCGGACAGGGTATGGCTACACCTTC. This codes for CATRTGYGYTF.

V usage is TRBV21-1 and J usage is TRBJ2-7. TRBV21-1 is tagged as a pseudogene. CDR3 length: 19 residues. CDR3 nucleotide sequence: TGTGCCAGCAGCAAAGTATCCGTGTATACGGGGGCTCGGTCCTACGAGCAGTACTTC. It is translated as CASSKVSVYTGARSYEQYF.

The chain couples TRBV2 to TRBJ2-1; 8 bases match TRBD2. CDR3 length: 15 residues. Germline values: CDR1 SNHLY, CDR2 FYNNEI. The V segment lost 6 bases and the J segment 3 bases; nucleotides outside the gene matches: 7. CDR3: CASRTTSAIYNEQFF. Here the CDR3 DNA reads TGTGCCAGCAGGACGACTAGCGCAATCTACAATGAGCAGTTCTTC. Together with reference TRBV2 and TRBJ2-1, the CDR3 gives the full variable domain: EPEVTQTPSHQVTQMGQEVILRCVPISNHLYFYWYRQILGQKVEFLVSFYNNEISEKSEIFDDQFSVERPDGSNFTLKIRSTKLEDSAMYFCASRTTSAIYNEQFFGPGTRLTVL.

V gene TRBV7-6 combines with J gene TRBJ1-6; possibly TRBD1 for D (5 bases). Deletions cut 0 bases from V and 3 bases from J, with 12 bases between. Germline CDR1 SGHVS, CDR2 FNYEAQ. The CDR3 covers 17 residues. The CDR3 loop reads CASSLASGGGYNSPLHF. The CDR3, as DNA: TGTGCCAGCAGCTTAGCCTCCGGTGGGGGCTATAATTCACCCCTCCACTTT.

The CDR3 protein is CASSYTRRQGAEAFF. The CDR3 DNA sequence: TGTGCCAGCAGTTACACGCGTAGACAGGGGGCTGAAGCTTTCTTT. The chain uses TRBV6-5 and TRBJ1-1, with TRBD1 matching 9 bases. The junction had 7 bases not matched to a gene; V was cut back by 2 bases and J by 6 bases. In germline, CDR1 is MNHEY, CDR2 SVGAGI. The CDR3 has 15 amino acids.

The chain carries TRBV11-1 and TRBJ2-7; TRBD1 aligns across 9 bases. J was trimmed by 1 base and V by 5 bases; bases with no gene match: 9. Germline loops: CDR1 SGHAT, CDR2 FQDESV (reference sequence). This CDR3 has 16 residues. In DNA, the CDR3 is TGTGCCAGCAGCCTAACCTCCGGGACAGGGTCCTACGAGCAGTACTTC. This codes for CASSLTSGTGSYEQYF.

This chain joins TRBV27 and TRBJ2-3; no clear D gene. From germline, CDR1 is MNHEY and CDR2 SMNVEV (reference sequence). The germline V and J ends were trimmed by 2 bases and 4 bases, with 10 bases remaining between them. The length of the CDR3 is 14 residues. CDR3 nucleotide sequence: TGTGCCAGCAGTTTAACGATCGATGCAGATACGCAGTATTTT. Its protein product is CASSLTIDADTQYF.

The V gene is TRBV7-6, the J gene TRBJ2-1, with a tentative D call TRBD1 (6 bases). The germline gives CDR1 SGHVS, CDR2 FNYEAQ. Trimming shortened V by 1 base and J by 4 bases, and 11 bases separated the two germline ends. This CDR3 is 15 amino acids long. CDR3 region: CASSLVQGMYNEQFF. In nucleotides, the CDR3 is TGTGCCAGCAGCTTAGTACAGGGCATGTACAATGAGCAGTTCTTC.

The CDR3 reads CASSPLPRVLGANVLTF. CDR3 DNA sequence: TGTGCCAGCTCCCCCCTCCCCCGGGTACTGGGGGCCAACGTCCTGACTTTC. The gene calls are TRBV18 and TRBJ2-6; no reliable D call. Germline loops: CDR1 KGHSH, CDR2 LQKENI. V was cut by 6 bases and J by 4 bases, with 19 bases left in between. The CDR3 length is 17 residues. The full variable domain, rest sourced from reference TRBV18 and TRBJ2-6, is NAGVMQNPRHLVRRRGQEARLRCSPMKGHSHVYWYRQLPEEGLKFMVYLQKENIIDESGMPKERFSAEFPKEGPSILRIQQVVRGDSAAYFCASSPLPRVLGANVLTFGAGSRLTVL.

CDR3: CASIGQAKQYF. In DNA, the CDR3 is TGTGCCAGCATCGGACAGGCTAAGCAGTATTTT. The genes are TRBV6-6 and TRBJ2-3; 7 bases match TRBD1. V gave up 7 bases and J gave up 11 bases; unmatched junction bases: 6. Germline V CDR1 and CDR2: MNHNY, SVGAGI (reference sequence). This CDR3 is 11 amino acids long.